Following are 4 T cell receptor beta chains from one sample sequenced in a study of CD8 T cells in ankylosing spondylitis (dated by TCRdb to 2016 to 2017). The protocol used for the library was 5' RACE. These reads were obtained on an Illumina HiSeq 2500. TCRdb applied fastp at Q25 and MiXCR to the public reads, then kept only in-frame beta chains. Each record represents a unique CDR3 protein, reported with the most common genes and DNA among its rows. Counted in this sample were more than 300,000 distinct CDR3 sequences; approximately 10% of them appeared once. In total, the top ten clones hold about 10% of the sample. Sample: blood, either unsorted or a sorted T cell fraction (not recorded which). These receptor sequences come from a female donor with ankylosing spondylitis or in good health (not recorded which).

Many counts were recorded for this clonotype. The V and J genes are TRBV20-1 and TRBJ2-1; 12 bases map to TRBD2. The CDR3 runs to 13 residues. V lost 7 bases, J lost 7 bases, and 5 bases stayed unmatched. Germline V gene sequence: CDR1 DFQATT, CDR2 SNEGSKA (reference sequence). CDR3 in DNA: TGCAGTGTGACTAGCGGGAGTGAGAATGAGCAGTTCTTC. This encodes CSVTSGSENEQFF.

This clonotype was counted many times. The chain links TRBV29-1 to TRBJ2-7, with TRBD2 identical over 8 bases. CDR3 size: 12 residues. CDR1 and CDR2 (germline): SQVTM, ANQGSEA. V lost 5 bases to trimming and J lost 5 bases; unmatched junction nucleotides: 5. The CDR3 is CSVPSGGNEQYF. The CDR3, as DNA: TGCAGCGTTCCTTCGGGAGGGAACGAGCAGTACTTC.

This clonotype came up a few times. The V call is TRBV25-1, the J call TRBJ2-2; 9 bases are a match to TRBD2. Germline CDR1 and CDR2: MGHDK and SYGVNS. The junction had 4 bases not matched to a gene; V was cut back by 2 bases and J by 6 bases. The CDR3 spans 15 residues. DNA for the CDR3: TGTGCCAGCAGTGAAGGGGGCGGGAGGGCCGGGGAGCTGTTTTTT. Amino acids: CASSEGGGRAGELFF. The variable domain in full, with the rest retrieved from reference TRBV25-1 and TRBJ2-2, is EADIYQTPRYLVIGTGKKITLECSQTMGHDKMYWYQQDPGMELHLIHYSYGVNSTEKGDLSSESTVSRIRTEHFPLTLESARPSHTSQYLCASSEGGGRAGELFFGEGSRLTVL.

A remark on this clonotype: Just one base apart from a much larger clone, this may be a read error. V and J are TRBV5-1 and TRBJ2-7, with a tentative D call TRBD1 (5 bases). The V gene's germline CDR1 is SGHRS and CDR2 YFSETQ. There are 15 residues in the CDR3. The CDR3 region has the DNA TGCGTCAGCAGCTTGTTGGGCAGGGTGGATTACGAGCAGTACTTC. As protein: CVSSLLGRVDYEQYF. Filled out from reference TRBV5-1 and TRBJ2-7, the complete variable domain reads KAGVTQTPRYLIKTRGQQVTLSCSPISGHRSVSWYQQTPGQGLQFLFEYFSETQRNKGNFPGRFSGRQFSNSRSEMNVSTLELGDSALYLCVSSLLGRVDYEQYFGPGTRLTVT.